The source of this TCR beta chain is a study of T-cell reconstitution after alpha-beta-depleted transplantation in children. Study results and limitations: T-cell numbers and diversity, one year after transplant, stemmed largely from T cells that were newly produced. In patients about two months after transplant, alpha-beta T cells reportedly arose from several hundred expanded graft clones. Surviving recipient cells, namely T cells and thymic progenitors, were the source of high day-60 TCRbeta diversity in some patients.

A TCRbeta library incorporating unique molecular identifiers was prepared. Each CDR3 protein is one row after TCRdb ran MiXCR on the PCR reads. The sample holds 600,000 to 700,000 distinct CDR3 sequences; about 12% are singletons and the top ten take 0.79%. This CDR3 spans 14 amino acids. Germline V CDR1 and CDR2: SEHNR, FQNEAQ (reference sequence). V was pared by 0 bases and J by 6 bases, with 11 bases between. The table lists this clonotype with many counts. No antigen is known for it. This sequence joins TRBV7-9 and TRBJ1-1; unclear D gene. This receptor was obtained from a girl under 10 years old with congenital amegakaryocytic thrombocytopenia, due to receive a stem cell transplant. The sample was PBMCs, taken before TCRalphabeta/CD19-depleted stem cell transplant. CDR3 amino acids: CASSLAPPNAEAFF. The CDR3 DNA reads TGTGCCAGCAGCTTAGCGCCCCCCAACGCTGAAGCTTTCTTT.